The sequence of this T cell receptor (beta chain) was determined in a study of shared clonotypes between healthy human individuals. Several immunoSEQ 96-well plates shared each subset's DNA, each plate a replicate. TCRdb's copy holds only in-frame clones and misses some; the assay was immunoSEQ multiplex PCR. The sample lists about 800,000 clones, just over 95% occurring once. The CDR3 consists of 16 residues. Germline V gene lookup returns CDR1 SGHVS and CDR2 FNYEAQ. Trimming removed 0 bases at V and 3 bases at J, with 15 bases between. It was CD45RO-negative cells, positively selected for CCR7, that made up naive CD8 cells, with terminally differentiated effector memory CD45RA+ cells excluded.

The chain uses TRBV7-6 and TRBJ2-7; no clear D gene. The sample taken for sequencing was naive CD8+ T cells sorted from blood. The receptor comes from a man aged 30 to 39 in good health. The CDR3 here is CASSLAGEASSYEQYF. The DNA for the CDR3 is TGTGCCAGCAGCTTAGCTGGGGAAGCGTCCAGCTACGAGCAGTACTTC.